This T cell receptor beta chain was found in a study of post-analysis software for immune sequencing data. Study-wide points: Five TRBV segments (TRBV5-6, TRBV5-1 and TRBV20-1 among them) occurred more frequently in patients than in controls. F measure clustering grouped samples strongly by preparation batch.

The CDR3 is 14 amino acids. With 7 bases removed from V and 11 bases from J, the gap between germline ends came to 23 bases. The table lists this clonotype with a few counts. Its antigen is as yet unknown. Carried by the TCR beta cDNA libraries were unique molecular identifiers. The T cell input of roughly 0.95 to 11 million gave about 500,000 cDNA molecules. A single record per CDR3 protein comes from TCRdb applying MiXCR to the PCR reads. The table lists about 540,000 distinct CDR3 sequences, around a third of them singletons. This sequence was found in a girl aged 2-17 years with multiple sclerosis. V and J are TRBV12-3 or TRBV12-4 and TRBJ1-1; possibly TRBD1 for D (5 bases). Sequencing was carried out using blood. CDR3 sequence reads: CASTTWDGVAGAFF. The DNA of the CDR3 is TGTGCCAGCACCACCTGGGACGGAGTAGCCGGGGCTTTCTTT.